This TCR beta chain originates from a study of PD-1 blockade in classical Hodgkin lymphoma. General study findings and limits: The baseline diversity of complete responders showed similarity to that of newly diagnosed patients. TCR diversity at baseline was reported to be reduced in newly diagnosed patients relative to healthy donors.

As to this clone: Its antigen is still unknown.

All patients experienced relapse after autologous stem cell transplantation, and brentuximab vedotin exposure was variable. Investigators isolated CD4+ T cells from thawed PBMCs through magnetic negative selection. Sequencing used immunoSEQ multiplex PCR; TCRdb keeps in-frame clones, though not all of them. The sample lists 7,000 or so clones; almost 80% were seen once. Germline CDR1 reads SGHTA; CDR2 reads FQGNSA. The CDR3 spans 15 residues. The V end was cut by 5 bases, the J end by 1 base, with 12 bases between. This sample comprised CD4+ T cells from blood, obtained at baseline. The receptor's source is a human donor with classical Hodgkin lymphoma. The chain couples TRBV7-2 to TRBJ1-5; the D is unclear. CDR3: CASSQDSDSNQPQHF. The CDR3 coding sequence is TGTGCCAGCAGCCAAGACTCTGACAGCAATCAGCCCCAGCATTTT.